The rows below give T cell receptor beta chains drawn from one sample of a study of blood T cell repertoires in COVID-19. Only in-frame clones appear in the TCRdb table, and some are missing; sequencing was by immunoSEQ multiplex PCR. Counted here are about 100,000 clones, roughly 84% occurring once; the ten biggest clones make up around 7.2%. Sequenced input: peripheral blood. These receptors came from a man between 25 and 39 years old in a cohort sampled during active COVID-19. CDR3s include the opening cysteine and the closing phenylalanine or tryptophan. D genes are given only for firm matches. Size values are once, few and many counts, or a class for expanded clones, and some rows have none.

abundance: .; d_gene: .; v_gene: TRBV6-5; j_gene: TRBJ2-7; CDR3nt: TGTGCCAGCAGTCGACAGAGCTCCTACGAGCAGTACTTC; CDR3aa: CASSRQSSYEQYF
abundance: few; d_gene: TRBD1; v_gene: TRBV30; j_gene: TRBJ1-2; CDR3nt: TGTGCCTGGTACCCGGGACAGGAAAACTATGGCTACACCTTC; CDR3aa: CAWYPGQENYGYTF
abundance: .; d_gene: .; v_gene: TRBV7-9; j_gene: TRBJ1-1; CDR3nt: TGTGCCAGCAGCCCTAGGAAGAACACTGAAGCTTTCTTT; CDR3aa: CASSPRKNTEAFF
abundance: .; d_gene: TRBD2; v_gene: TRBV4-1; j_gene: TRBJ2-3; CDR3nt: TGCGCCAGCAGCCAAGGATCTTCCTCCCGGGGGGTAACAGATACGCAGTATTTT; CDR3aa: CASSQGSSSRGVTDTQYF
abundance: .; d_gene: .; v_gene: TRBV30; j_gene: TRBJ1-2; CDR3nt: TGTGCCTGGCTTCGAACGCAACTGACGAGCGACTACACCTTC; CDR3aa: CAWLRTQLTSDYTF
abundance: once; d_gene: TRBD1; v_gene: TRBV7-6; j_gene: TRBJ2-7; CDR3nt: TGTGCCAGCAGCGTGGGACAGGCGCCTCTCGGCGAGCAGTACTTC; CDR3aa: CASSVGQAPLGEQYF
abundance: once; d_gene: TRBD2; v_gene: TRBV5-4; j_gene: TRBJ2-3; CDR3nt: TGTGCCAGCAGCTTGGTCGTAGCGGGGGCCCTAAAGTTGCCAGATACGCAGTATTTT; CDR3aa: CASSLVVAGALKLPDTQYF
abundance: once; d_gene: .; v_gene: TRBV19; j_gene: TRBJ1-6; CDR3nt: TGTGCCAGTAGTGCCCAGGGTGGGGATTCACCCCTCCACTTT; CDR3aa: CASSAQGGDSPLHF
abundance: .; d_gene: .; v_gene: TRBV5-1; j_gene: TRBJ2-2; CDR3nt: TGCGCCAGCAGCCGCGATCGGAACACCGGGGAGCTGTTTTTT; CDR3aa: CASSRDRNTGELFF
abundance: .; d_gene: TRBD1; v_gene: TRBV18; j_gene: TRBJ2-1; CDR3nt: TGTGCCAGCTCACCCCCCCAGACAGGGAAACACAATGAGCAGTTCTTC; CDR3aa: CASSPPQTGKHNEQFF
abundance: .; d_gene: .; v_gene: TRBV30; j_gene: TRBJ2-3; CDR3nt: TGTGCCTGGAGTAACGGAGATACGCAGTATTTT; CDR3aa: CAWSNGDTQYF
abundance: .; d_gene: TRBD1; v_gene: TRBV9; j_gene: TRBJ2-5; CDR3nt: TGTGCCAGCAGCCTCGAGGACAGGGGAGGGGAGACCCAGTACTTC; CDR3aa: CASSLEDRGGETQYF
abundance: .; d_gene: TRBD1; v_gene: TRBV6-5; j_gene: TRBJ1-2; CDR3nt: TGTGCCAGCACCTGGGACAGCGCCCTTTATGGCTACACCTTC; CDR3aa: CASTWDSALYGYTF
abundance: .; d_gene: .; v_gene: TRBV10-3; j_gene: TRBJ2-1; CDR3nt: TGTGCCATCAGTGATGAGGCAGGGGAATACAATGAGCAGTTCTTC; CDR3aa: CAISDEAGEYNEQFF
abundance: .; d_gene: TRBD1; v_gene: TRBV9; j_gene: TRBJ2-7; CDR3nt: TGTGCCAGCAGCGCCGGACAGGGCAACTACGAGCAGTACTTC; CDR3aa: CASSAGQGNYEQYF
abundance: .; d_gene: TRBD2; v_gene: TRBV13; j_gene: TRBJ2-2; CDR3nt: TGTGCCAGCAGCTCCACCGGGGAGGGACGAAACACCGGGGAGCTGTTTTTT; CDR3aa: CASSSTGEGRNTGELFF
abundance: .; d_gene: TRBD2; v_gene: TRBV4-1; j_gene: TRBJ2-1; CDR3nt: TGCGCCAGCAGCCAAGACGGAGCGGGGGGGACCCTCCTCTCCTACAATGAGCAGTTCTTC; CDR3aa: CASSQDGAGGTLLSYNEQFF
abundance: .; d_gene: .; v_gene: TRBV7-9; j_gene: TRBJ1-4; CDR3nt: TGTGCCAGCAGCTTAGGGTTGGGCAATGAAAAACTGTTTTTT; CDR3aa: CASSLGLGNEKLFF
abundance: .; d_gene: .; v_gene: TRBV23-1; j_gene: TRBJ1-2; CDR3nt: TGCGCCAGCAGTCAAAGTTCCCAGGGGAACTATGGCTACACCTTC; CDR3aa: CASSQSSQGNYGYTF
abundance: .; d_gene: .; v_gene: TRBV7-8; j_gene: TRBJ2-5; CDR3nt: TGTGCCAGCAGCTTAGTTGGGCGATCGGAGACCCAGTACTTC; CDR3aa: CASSLVGRSETQYF
abundance: .; d_gene: TRBD1; v_gene: TRBV27; j_gene: TRBJ1-2; CDR3nt: TGTGCCAGCAGTTTATCGTCTCGGACAGGGGGCAAAAACTATGGCTACACCTTC; CDR3aa: CASSLSSRTGGKNYGYTF
abundance: .; d_gene: .; v_gene: TRBV3-1/TRBV3-2; j_gene: TRBJ2-7; CDR3nt: TGTGCCAGCAGCCAAGACCCACCAGGGGGGACAGTCACCTACGAGCAGTACTTC; CDR3aa: CASSQDPPGGTVTYEQYF
abundance: .; d_gene: .; v_gene: TRBV5-1; j_gene: TRBJ2-5; CDR3nt: TGCGCCAGCAGCCTGATCCCGGCGGGTGGACAAGAGACCCAGTACTTC; CDR3aa: CASSLIPAGGQETQYF
abundance: .; d_gene: .; v_gene: TRBV19; j_gene: TRBJ2-5; CDR3nt: TGTGCCAGTAGTAGTTCCGGAGAGACCCAGTACTTC; CDR3aa: CASSSSGETQYF
abundance: few; d_gene: .; v_gene: TRBV5-6; j_gene: TRBJ1-5; CDR3nt: TGTGCCAGCAGCCGGGCCGGTGGCAGGGGATTACAGCCCCAGCATTTT; CDR3aa: CASSRAGGRGLQPQHF
abundance: .; d_gene: TRBD2; v_gene: TRBV6-5; j_gene: TRBJ2-7; CDR3nt: TGTGCCAGCAGTAGGACTAGCGGGGGTAACGAGCAGTACTTC; CDR3aa: CASSRTSGGNEQYF
abundance: .; d_gene: .; v_gene: TRBV6-2/TRBV6-3; j_gene: TRBJ1-1; CDR3nt: TGTGCCAGCAGTTCCTCGTTTCCCGGGACTTATATGAACACTGAAGCTTTCTTT; CDR3aa: CASSSSFPGTYMNTEAFF
abundance: .; d_gene: .; v_gene: TRBV21-1; j_gene: TRBJ2-3; CDR3nt: TGTGCCAGCCCTACCCCTAGGTGCGGTGATAATAGCACAGATACGCAGTATTTT; CDR3aa: CASPTPRCGDNSTDTQYF
abundance: few; d_gene: .; v_gene: TRBV7-2; j_gene: TRBJ2-2; CDR3nt: TGTGCCAGCAGCTTAGCCGGCGGGGTAGGGTACACCGGGGAGCTGTTTTTT; CDR3aa: CASSLAGGVGYTGELFF